The 31 T cell receptor beta chains below all came from one sample that was sequenced in a study of CD8+ T cells in alopecia areata. Following extraction, RNA underwent reverse transcription to cDNA, which served as the sequencing template. Clones were sequenced by immunoSEQ multiplex PCR, and TCRdb holds only the in-frame ones, with some missing. Among around 200,000 clones, less than 70% were seen once, and the ten largest hold about 10%. Noted treatment: oral pan-JAK inhibitor, 5-10 mg twice daily. Sequences were derived from CD8+ T cells sorted from blood, sampled at week 24, from a patient treated with tofacitinib. Receptors were obtained from a human donor with alopecia areata.

J is TRBJ1-5 and V is TRBV27; a possible D gene is TRBD1 (5 bases). The CDR3 is 13 residues long. CDR1 is MNHEY and CDR2 is SMNVEV in the germline V gene (reference sequence). V was shortened by 6 bases and J by 3 bases, with 9 bases between the two germline ends. CDR3 nucleotides: TGTGCCAGCAGCGACAGCCCCAATCAGCCCCAGCATTTT. Translated, it gives CASSDSPNQPQHF.

This clone turned up a few times. This rearrangement joins TRBV30 to TRBJ2-7, with a tentative D call TRBD1 (6 bases). Germline V CDR1 and CDR2: GTSNPN, SVGIG (reference sequence). Trimming took off 4 bases at V and 4 bases at J, with 11 bases between the two ends. This CDR3 has 12 residues. The CDR3 region is CAWKGRGYEQYF. CDR3 coding DNA: TGTGCCTGGAAGGGCAGGGGTTACGAGCAGTACTTC.

The CDR3 DNA reads TGTGCCAGCAGCGGTAGCGGGGACGAGTCCTACAATGAGCAGTTCTTC. This translates into CASSGSGDESYNEQFF. V is TRBV11-2 and J is TRBJ2-1; 8 bases match TRBD2. The CDR3 consists of 16 residues. Germline V gene sequence: CDR1 SGHAT, CDR2 FQNNGV. Unmatched junction bases numbered 7, after V lost 5 bases and J lost 1 base. Drawing the rest from reference TRBV11-2 and TRBJ2-1, the complete variable domain is EAGVAQSPRYKIIEKRQSVAFWCNPISGHATLYWYQQILGQGPKLLIQFQNNGVVDDSQLPKDRFSAERLKGVDSTLKIQPAKLEDSAVYLCASSGSGDESYNEQFFGPGTRLTVL.

The gene calls are TRBV6-5 and TRBJ2-2; 7 bases map to TRBD2. This CDR3 is built from 15 residues. CDR1 and CDR2 from the germline V gene are MNHEY and SVGAGI. The J segment lost 4 bases and the V segment lost 5 bases, leaving 7 bases of the junction unmatched. The CDR3, as DNA: TGTGCCAGCAGTCCATTGACTAGCTCCACCGGGGAGCTGTTTTTT. This gives the protein CASSPLTSSTGELFF.

This chain links TRBV19 with TRBJ1-2; D ambiguous. CDR1 is LNHDA, CDR2 SQIVND, per germline (reference sequence). The CDR3 is made up of 14 amino acids. V was trimmed by 6 bases and J by 3 bases, leaving 14 bases between them. DNA for the CDR3: TGTGCCAGTAGAATCCTCATTGATGACTATGGCTACACCTTC. Translation gives CASRILIDDYGYTF.

This clone showed up just a few times. V and J are TRBV19 and TRBJ1-2; the D gene is possibly TRBD1 (5 bases). Germline CDR1 is LNHDA and CDR2 is SQIVND (reference sequence). The V end was cut by 3 bases, the J end by 2 bases, with 16 bases between. This CDR3 is 16 amino acids long. The CDR3 protein is CASSISRAGPNYGYTF. The DNA for the CDR3 is TGTGCCAGTAGTATCTCAAGGGCAGGGCCCAACTATGGCTACACCTTC.

The chain employs TRBV15 and TRBJ2-3, with 10 bases fitting TRBD1. The V and J ends lost 5 bases and 3 bases, in that order; junction bases with no gene match: 5. CDR3 length: 15 residues. Germline CDR1 LNHNV, CDR2 YYDKDF (reference sequence). The CDR3 DNA sequence: TGTGCCACCAGCCCCCGGGACAGGGGAACAGATACGCAGTATTTT. Protein: CATSPRDRGTDTQYF.

V gene TRBV29-1 combines with J gene TRBJ1-1; TRBD1 matches at 8 bases. V dropped 7 bases and J dropped 0; count of bases not matched to a gene: 4. Germline V CDR1 and CDR2: SQVTM, ANQGSEA. The CDR3 spans 13 residues. For the CDR3, the DNA is TGCAGCGGAAGACAGGGGTTGAACACTGAAGCTTTCTTT. Its protein is CSGRQGLNTEAFF.

This clone was seen more than once but under ten times. Here the CDR3 reads CSVVGEGAFSSTDTQYF. As DNA, the CDR3 is TGCAGCGTTGTTGGGGAGGGGGCCTTTTCTAGCACAGATACGCAGTATTTT. V is TRBV29-1 and J is TRBJ2-3; D might be TRBD1 or TRBD2, each matching 7 bases. The CDR3 is 17 residues long. V was cut by 4 bases and J by 0 bases, with 20 bases left in between. Germline CDR1 is SQVTM and CDR2 is ANQGSEA.

The rearrangement joins TRBV29-1 to TRBJ2-7; 8 nucleotides line up with TRBD1. In germline, CDR1 is SQVTM, CDR2 ANQGSEA. Trimming cost V 4 bases and J 2 bases; bases outside gene matches: 4. This CDR3 contains 13 residues. The CDR3 nucleotides read TGCAGCGTTGGGGACAGGTCAGCCTACGAGCAGTACTTC. Residues: CSVGDRSAYEQYF.

This clone was recorded only once. The chain has TRBV7-2 and TRBJ2-3; D possibly corresponds to TRBD1 (5 bases). The CDR3 has 14 residues. From germline, CDR1 is SGHTA and CDR2 FQGNSA. Trimming stripped 1 base from V and 1 base from J, with 6 bases between. The CDR3 reads CASSLVQGTDTQYF. In DNA form, the CDR3 reads TGTGCCAGCAGCTTAGTACAGGGCACAGATACGCAGTATTTT.

V gene TRBV4-3 combines with J gene TRBJ2-1; weak D call: TRBD2 (6 bases). The CDR3 spans 15 residues. Trimming removed 0 bases from V and 5 bases from J, with 11 bases in between. Germline V gene lookup returns CDR1 LGHNA and CDR2 YSLEER. The CDR3 DNA reads TGCGCCAGCAGCCAAGAGGGAGGATTCAACAATGAGCAGTTCTTC. Translation: CASSQEGGFNNEQFF.

The chain combines TRBV6-5 with TRBJ2-1, with 9 bases fitting TRBD1. The V segment lost 6 bases and the J segment 4 bases; nucleotides outside the gene matches: 7. There are 15 residues in the CDR3. Germline CDR1 is MNHEY and CDR2 is SVGAGI. This CDR3 reads CASSEQGANYNEQFF. Here the CDR3 DNA reads TGTGCCAGCAGCGAACAGGGGGCGAATTACAATGAGCAGTTCTTC.

The J gene is TRBJ2-3, the V gene TRBV4-3; D tentatively fits TRBD1 or TRBD2 (5 bases each). Germline assignment: CDR1 LGHNA and CDR2 YSLEER. This CDR3 has 13 amino acids. Trimming removed 0 bases at V and 6 bases at J, with 7 bases between. The chain's CDR3 is CASSQDRDDTQYF. CDR3 nucleotide sequence: TGCGCCAGCAGCCAAGATCGGGACGATACGCAGTATTTT.

This clone has more than one count but fewer than ten. V gene TRBV29-1 combines with J gene TRBJ2-7, with a tentative D call TRBD1 (6 bases). Trimming took off 4 bases at V and 0 bases at J, with 10 bases between the two ends. Germline assignment: CDR1 SQVTM and CDR2 ANQGSEA. The CDR3 is made up of 13 amino acids. The CDR3 bases are TGCAGCGTTGGGTCAGGGGACTCCTACGAGCAGTACTTC. This encodes CSVGSGDSYEQYF.

V gene TRBV7-9 combines with J gene TRBJ2-1, with 7 bases that match TRBD1. This CDR3 is built from 15 residues. Germline lookup yields CDR1 SEHNR and CDR2 FQNEAQ (reference sequence). V trimming: 5 bases; J trimming: 13 bases; junction bases outside the gene matches: 17. Written as DNA, the CDR3 is TGTGCCAGCAGCGCACCCGGGACAGCCAAGAGCGAACAGTTCTTC. This encodes CASSAPGTAKSEQFF.

This clone appeared a few times. The CDR3 DNA sequence: TGCGCCAGCAGCCAAGATCTCGCAGGGGGCGTCCACGAGCAGTACTTC. Translation: CASSQDLAGGVHEQYF. The chain links TRBV4-1 to TRBJ2-7, with 8 bases lining up with TRBD1. Germline CDR1 is MGHRA and CDR2 is YSYEKL. J was trimmed by 5 bases and V by 0 bases; bases with no gene match: 9. This CDR3 is built from 16 residues.

The rearrangement links TRBV7-9 to TRBJ1-1; D not resolved. Germline loops: CDR1 SEHNR, CDR2 FQNEAQ (reference sequence). This CDR3 is 15 amino acids long. With 6 bases removed from V and 2 bases from J, the gap between germline ends came to 16 bases. CDR3 protein: CASSLSRGANTEAFF. The CDR3 nucleotides read TGTGCCAGCAGTCTTTCTCGTGGAGCTAACACTGAAGCTTTCTTT.

The chain uses TRBV29-1 and TRBJ1-1; 8 nucleotides agree with TRBD1. The CDR3 covers 14 residues. Germline-derived CDR1 and CDR2 are SQVTM and ANQGSEA. V was clipped by 2 bases and J by 5 bases; unmatched bases: 7. CDR3 nucleotides: TGCAGCGTTGAACTATTGACAGGGGTAACTGAAGCTTTCTTT. Translation: CSVELLTGVTEAFF. Combining the CDR3 with reference TRBV29-1 and TRBJ1-1 gives the whole variable domain SAVISQKPSRDICQRGTSLTIQCQVDSQVTMMFWYRQQPGQSLTLIATANQGSEATYESGFVIDKFPISRPNLTFSTLTVSNMSPEDSSIYLCSVELLTGVTEAFFGQGTRLTVV.

The chain couples TRBV29-1 to TRBJ2-1; 10 nucleotides match TRBD2. V trimming: 5 bases; J trimming: 7 bases; junction bases outside the gene matches: 5. Germline-derived CDR1 and CDR2 are SQVTM and ANQGSEA. The CDR3 contains 13 residues. In DNA, the CDR3 is TGCAGCGTTACTAGCGGGGAGGGTAATGAGCAGTTCTTC. It yields the protein CSVTSGEGNEQFF.

The V and J genes are TRBV7-8 and TRBJ2-3; no reliable D call. The V gene lost 0 bases and the J gene lost 5 bases, with 9 bases spanning the gap. CDR3 length: 14 amino acids. Germline CDR1 and CDR2: SGHVS and FQNEAQ. The CDR3 nucleotides are TGTGCCAGCAGCTTAGCAGTATCAGGAGATACGCAGTATTTT. Translated: CASSLAVSGDTQYF.

This clone is deemed large. CDR3 nucleotide sequence: TGTGCCAGCAGCTTTCCACCATCCTACGAGCAGTACTTC. It codes for CASSFPPSYEQYF. J is TRBJ2-7 and V is TRBV5-8; D gene unclear. The CDR3 is 13 residues long. Looked up from germline, CDR1 is SGHTS and CDR2 is YDEGEE. Trimming took 2 bases from V and 1 from J, leaving 7 bases between them.

This clone was observed a few times. The DNA of the CDR3 is TGTGCCAGTAGGCAGGGGAGACCCTTCAATCAGCCCCAGCATTTT. Its translation: CASRQGRPFNQPQHF. V usage is TRBV19 and J usage is TRBJ1-5; D may be TRBD1 (6 bases). V was shortened by 6 bases and J by 3 bases, with 15 bases between the two germline ends. The CDR3 runs to 15 residues. CDR1 LNHDA and CDR2 SQIVND come from the germline V gene (reference sequence). Combining the CDR3 with reference TRBV19 and TRBJ1-5 gives the whole variable domain DGGITQSPKYLFRKEGQNVTLSCEQNLNHDAMYWYRQDPGQGLRLIYYSQIVNDFQKGDIAEGYSVSREKKESFPLTVTSAQKNPTAFYLCASRQGRPFNQPQHFGDGTRLSIL.

Concerning this clone: The junction shows a germline mismatch at one end, possibly a read error. The rearrangement uses TRBV6-5 and TRBJ2-3, with D hard to call. The CDR3 runs to 13 residues. Germline lookup yields CDR1 MNHEY and CDR2 SVGAGI. The CDR3 DNA is TGTGCCAGCAGTGACTCGCCCAGTGATACGCAGTATTTT. Amino acids: CASSDSPSDTQYF.

The chain combines TRBV21-1 with TRBJ2-3; the D call TRBD2 from the table was never checked on the DNA. TRBV21-1 is a known pseudogene. This CDR3 is built from 19 residues. This CDR3 reads CASSSPRWDFRGKTDTQYF. As DNA, the CDR3 is TGTGCCAGCAGCTCCCCCCGATGGGACTTTAGAGGGAAAACAGATACGCAGTATTTT.

The CDR3 loop reads CASSLWGGSYEQYF. CDR3 DNA sequence: TGTGCCAGCAGTTTATGGGGCGGTTCCTACGAGCAGTACTTC. The rearrangement joins TRBV27 to TRBJ2-7, with D possibly TRBD1 on 5 matching bases. The CDR3 extends over 14 amino acids. Trimming stripped 1 base from V and 1 base from J, with 8 bases between. Germline CDR1 MNHEY, CDR2 SMNVEV (reference sequence).

In its sample, this clone was seen a few times. The rearrangement joins TRBV5-1 to TRBJ1-1; possible D gene TRBD1, 6 bases. The V gene's germline CDR1 is SGHRS and CDR2 YFSETQ. The V gene lost 4 bases and the J gene lost 1 base, with 11 bases spanning the gap. The CDR3 is made up of 14 amino acids. The CDR3 reads CASSGNRANTEAFF. For the CDR3, the DNA is TGCGCCAGCAGCGGTAACAGGGCGAACACTGAAGCTTTCTTT.

This chain links TRBV4-1 with TRBJ1-1; D is unresolved. This CDR3 contains 14 residues. Deletions cut 2 bases from V and 3 bases from J, with 10 bases between. Per the germline V gene, CDR1 is MGHRA and CDR2 is YSYEKL. CDR3 coding DNA: TGCGCCAGCAGCCAATCTATGGGCTACACTGAAGCTTTCTTT. Protein sequence: CASSQSMGYTEAFF.

The V gene is TRBV6-5, the J gene TRBJ2-5; the D gene is possibly TRBD2 (5 bases). The CDR3 extends over 16 amino acids. CDR1 is MNHEY, CDR2 SVGAGI, per germline. Trimming took 2 bases from V and 0 from J, leaving 13 bases between them. The DNA for the CDR3 is TGTGCCAGCAGTTACGGGGTCCGGCGGGACCAAGAGACCCAGTACTTC. Its translation is CASSYGVRRDQETQYF.

CDR3 amino acids: CASSPSDRGETQYF. The CDR3 DNA follows: TGTGCCAGCAGCCCATCCGACAGGGGGGAGACCCAGTACTTC. This chain joins TRBV9 and TRBJ2-5, with TRBD1 matching 9 bases. Germline loops: CDR1 SGDLS, CDR2 YYNGEE. V lost 4 bases and J lost 5; bases outside the gene matches: 6. CDR3 length: 14 amino acids.

V and J are TRBV4-3 and TRBJ2-3; D gene uncertain. The CDR3 has 13 amino acids. Trimming took off 0 bases at V and 3 bases at J, with 4 bases between the two ends. Germline CDR1 and CDR2: LGHNA and YSLEER. The CDR3 here is CASSQDHTDTQYF. Written as DNA, the CDR3 is TGCGCCAGCAGCCAAGATCATACAGATACGCAGTATTTT.